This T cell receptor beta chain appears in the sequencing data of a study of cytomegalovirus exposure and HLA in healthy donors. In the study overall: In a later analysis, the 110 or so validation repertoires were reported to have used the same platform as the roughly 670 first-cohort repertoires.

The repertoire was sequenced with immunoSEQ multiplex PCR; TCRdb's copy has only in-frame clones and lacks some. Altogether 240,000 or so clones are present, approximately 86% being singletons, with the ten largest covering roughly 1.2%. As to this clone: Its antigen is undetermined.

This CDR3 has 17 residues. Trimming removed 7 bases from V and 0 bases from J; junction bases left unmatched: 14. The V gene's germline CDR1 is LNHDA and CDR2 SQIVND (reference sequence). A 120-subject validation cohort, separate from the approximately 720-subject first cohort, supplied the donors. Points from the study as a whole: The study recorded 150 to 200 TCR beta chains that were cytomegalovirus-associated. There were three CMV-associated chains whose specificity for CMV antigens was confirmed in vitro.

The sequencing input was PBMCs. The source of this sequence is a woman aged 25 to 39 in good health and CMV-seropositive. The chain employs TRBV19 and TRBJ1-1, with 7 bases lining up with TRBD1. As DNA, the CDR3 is TGTGCCAGTATTCAAAACCGGGACAGAGTCATGAACACTGAAGCTTTCTTT. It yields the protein CASIQNRDRVMNTEAFF.